This TCR beta chain emerged from a study of blood T cell repertoires in COVID-19. Germline V gene sequence: CDR1 MRHNA, CDR2 SNTAGT. Trimming cost V 0 bases and J 8 bases, with 7 bases left between them. This CDR3 has 12 residues. The data were produced by immunoSEQ multiplex PCR, yet TCRdb's version contains in-frame clones alone and is incomplete. The sample lists 150,000 to 200,000 clones, 86% occurring once. The sequence was collected from a man aged 65-85 years with active or convalescent COVID-19. The sequenced sample was peripheral blood. The chain employs TRBV6-4 and TRBJ2-5, with D tentatively TRBD2 (6 bases). The CDR3 nucleotides read TGTGCCAGCAGTGACTCGGGGGGTACCCAGTACTTC. It yields the protein CASSDSGGTQYF.